The text below deals with one TCR beta chain. Its antigen is not identified. The data were obtained in a study of T-cell memory formation after mild COVID-19. In the study overall: The TCR clusters were mostly specific to one donor. Overall study results and limits: A balance of CD4 and CD8 characterized clones contracting day 15 to 85, whereas later expanders leaned CD4+. Pre-infection memory contained some responding clones, which suggested that cross-reactive memory had joined.

The CDR3 is 16 residues long. CDR1 and CDR2 from the germline V gene are KGHSH and LQKENI. V was cut by 3 bases and J by 0 bases, with 14 bases left in between. Constant-segment primers and 5'RACE yielded cDNA libraries for TCR alpha and TCR beta, each carrying sample barcodes and UMIs. TCRdb recomputed calls from the 5' RACE reads with MiXCR, one row per CDR3 protein. The table shows around 320,000 distinct CDR3 sequences, with 13% to 15% occurring only once. Sequencing input: PBMCs or a T cell subset sorted from them (not recorded which). This clonotype originated in a man younger than 35 who had mild COVID-19 (a few samples of this study predate the infection). Cell type and time point are not known. J is TRBJ1-1 and V is TRBV18, with a possible D match to TRBD1 (5 bases). This chain's CDR3 is CASSPLGVHMNTEAFF. Here the CDR3 DNA reads TGTGCCAGCTCACCTCTAGGGGTTCATATGAACACTGAAGCTTTCTTT.